This T cell receptor (beta chain) originates from a study of blood T cell repertoires in COVID-19 (dated by TCRdb to 2020 to 2021). A note on the overall study: Samples from collaborators originated in the United States, Italy and Spain and spanned both the acute and convalescent phases of COVID-19. The material from the prospective study consisted of cDNA or gDNA derived from T cells, B-cell-depleted T cells, or PBMCs. The dataset comprised deeply sampled blood TCRbeta repertoires from subjects exposed to, actively infected with, or recovered from COVID-19. The repertoires were made available in a free public database intended to serve as a resource for research on the immune response to SARS-CoV-2. Samples came from the ongoing ImmuneRACE study (first 160 participants) plus 1,254 subjects from 6 global collaborators. A de-identified subject ID, COVID-19 status, age in years and sex were almost always included in the sample metadata. Where available, HLA class I and class II types were obtained from metadata supplied by the sample provider rather than from assay-based typing. What the authors observed across the whole study: How much clinical and demographic metadata was included differed by source and by participant, and the metadata was provided uncurated.

The germline V gene (reference sequence) yields MNHNY for CDR1 and SVGAGI for CDR2. The CDR3 goes from the cysteine to the phenylalanine over 16 residues. Of all the DNA, just the CDR3 is kept, 48 bases in frame from base 1. V and J are trimmed by 4 bases and 6 bases, and the gene matches miss 8 bases of the junction. TCRbeta CDR3 regions were amplified from genomic DNA by means of the immunoSEQ Assay, a bias-controlled multiplex PCR. Turning to the authors' computational methods: The number of nucleated cells in each sample was estimated from the amplification of reference gene primers within the assay. To quantify the absolute abundance of each unique TCRbeta CDR3 rearrangement, sequence reads were collapsed and filtered. For each sample, productive Simpson clonality was calculated as the square root of Simpson's diversity index over productive rearrangements. The source is immuneACCESS, and TCRdb retained only in-frame sequences with V and J called. Part of the clones is not carried over; for the studies checked, unresolved V genes explain less than half of this, and the remainder is unexplained. Clone size and V and J calls were adopted from that table, with D and trimming inferred from the DNA. The sample contains about 300,000 clones, about nine tenths of them found a single time. The top ten hold approximately 4.1% of the sample.

Participants in the prospective study were enrolled through a virtual design, were aged about 18 to 89 years, and lived in roughly 24 United States geographic areas. To assign participants to cohorts, the prospective study relied on clinical history that participants themselves reported in a screening survey and a study questionnaire. Recovered participants in ImmuneRACE Cohort 3 were defined as having two consecutive negative NP/OP PCR tests, clearance from a healthcare professional, or resolution of symptoms. In the prospective study, whole blood, serum and a nasopharyngeal or oropharyngeal swab were collected from each participant by mobile phlebotomists. Prospective study participants could optionally give additional blood draws and questionnaires over an approximately 2-month period. Before DNA extraction, prospective study blood samples were shipped either frozen or at room temperature. As concerns this clone: Which antigen it targets is not known. No much larger clone is present one base from it, and per-base qualities are unavailable.

The chain is made from TRBV6-6 and TRBJ2-4; TRBD1 fits 11 bases in the junction. Sequencing was performed on PBMCs or T cells enriched from blood (not recorded which). This clonotype was sampled from a man aged 25-40 years who had recovered from COVID-19. At the DNA level, the sequence is TGTGCCAGCAGTTCCGGACAGGGGGCGGGGGCAAACATTCAGTACTTC. The translation is CASSSGQGAGANIQYF.